Below are 29 T cell receptor beta chains sequenced from a single sample in a study of human T cells and chemical hapten exposure. The sample's time point: pre-sensitization, week 0. Treatment reported: therapeutic diphenylcyclopropenone sensitization with weekly scalp DPC. TCRdb analysed the RACE reads with MiXCR anew, one entry per CDR3 protein. The repertoire holds 250,000 or so distinct CDR3 sequences, with almost 8% as singletons. Sequences were derived from whole blood, sampled in connection with sensitization to the hapten diphenylcyclopropenone (DPC). These receptors all stem from a young man with alopecia areata. Some clones in this sample may be carry-over from other donors' samples.

There are a few counts of this clonotype. J is TRBJ2-3 and V is TRBV10-3, with 8 bases aligning to TRBD2. The length of the CDR3 is 14 residues. Trimming took 2 bases from V and 4 from J; bases not matched to a gene: 2. Looked up from germline, CDR1 is ENHRY and CDR2 is SYGVKD. Here the CDR3 DNA reads TGTGCCATCAGTGAGACGGGGGGGGCAGATACGCAGTATTTT. It codes for CAISETGGADTQYF.

This clonotype has more than one count but fewer than ten. The CDR3 nucleotides read TGTGCCAGCAAGGGACAGGGGCCAAACGAGCAGTACGTC. This sequence encodes CASKGQGPNEQYV. J is TRBJ2-7 and V is TRBV2; 10 bases are a match to TRBD1. The V gene's germline CDR1 is SNHLY and CDR2 FYNNEI. The CDR3 spans 13 residues. With 7 bases clipped from V and 5 bases from J, the junction kept 5 bases outside the gene matches.

CDR3 bases: TGTGCCAGCAGTTACTCCACAGGGGGCGCGGGTCAGCCCCAGCATTTT. It translates to CASSYSTGGAGQPQHF. The gene calls are TRBV6-6 and TRBJ1-5; 9 bases match TRBD1. The germline CDR1 and CDR2 sequences are MNHNY and SVGAGI (reference sequence). With 0 bases clipped from V and 6 bases from J, the junction kept 6 bases outside the gene matches. The CDR3 is made up of 16 amino acids.

This clonotype was recorded a few times. The rearrangement links TRBV7-3 to TRBJ1-2; D is unresolved. The CDR3 consists of 14 residues. Germline loops: CDR1 SGHTA, CDR2 FQGTGA. Trimming took 5 bases from V and 3 from J, leaving 13 bases between them. The CDR3 nucleotides are TGTGCCAGCAGCCCCCGAGGAGGGTACTATGGCTACACCTTC. This sequence encodes CASSPRGGYYGYTF.

This clonotype has a handful of counts. The genes are TRBV5-6 and TRBJ2-5; D not certain. Germline V gene lookup returns CDR1 SGHDT and CDR2 YYEEEE. V lost 4 bases to trimming and J lost 3 bases, with 13 bases between them. The CDR3 is 14 residues long. The CDR3 loop reads CASSVIGPEETQYF. The CDR3 DNA reads TGTGCCAGCAGCGTTATCGGACCAGAAGAGACCCAGTACTTC.

This clonotype was recorded at least ten times. The chain carries TRBV5-1 and TRBJ2-7; the match to TRBD2 covers 7 bases. This CDR3 spans 12 amino acids. The junction had 3 bases not matched to a gene; V was cut back by 3 bases and J by 6 bases. The V gene's germline CDR1 is SGHRS and CDR2 YFSETQ. The CDR3 DNA follows: TGCGCCAGCAGCTCCACGGGAGGCGAGCAGTACGTC. It specifies CASSSTGGEQYV.

There are many counts of this clonotype. J is TRBJ2-2 and V is TRBV9, with D perhaps TRBD1 (6 bases). Per germline, CDR1 SGDLS and CDR2 YYNGEE. The V end was cut by 2 bases, the J end by 4 bases, with 15 bases between. The CDR3 is 16 amino acids. This CDR3 reads CASSVIRQGRTGELFF. CDR3 bases: TGTGCCAGCAGCGTTATTCGCCAGGGGCGCACCGGGGAGCTGTTTTTT.

J is TRBJ1-6 and V is TRBV18, with D maybe TRBD1 (6 bases). This CDR3 is 14 amino acids long. In germline, CDR1 is KGHSH, CDR2 LQKENI. Trimming took 6 bases from V and 7 from J, leaving 13 bases between them. The CDR3 DNA sequence: TGTGCCAGCTCGTCAACAGGGCGCAATTCACCCCTCCACTTT. It is translated as CASSSTGRNSPLHF.

There are many counts of this clonotype. This CDR3 reads CASSLGGRSYNSPLHF. CDR3 DNA sequence: TGTGCCAGCAGCTTAGGAGGTCGCAGTTATAATTCACCCCTCCACTTT. The chain carries TRBV7-3 and TRBJ1-6; D is uncertain. The germline V gene encodes CDR1 SGHTA and CDR2 FQGTGA. CDR3 length equals 16 residues. The V end lost 2 bases, the J end lost 4 bases, and 12 bases lay between the germline ends.

This clonotype has a count of ten or more. The chain joins TRBV28 to TRBJ1-2, with D perhaps TRBD1 (6 bases). Germline CDR1 and CDR2: MDHEN and SYDVKM. This CDR3 has 15 residues. Trimming pared 2 bases from V and 8 bases from J, leaving 18 bases between. CDR3 loop: CASSLTGGEGVGYTF. The CDR3, as DNA: TGTGCCAGCAGTTTAACGGGGGGCGAAGGAGTGGGCTACACCTTC.

V gene TRBV14 combines with J gene TRBJ2-3, with 8 bases that match TRBD1. CDR3 length: 15 residues. Germline V gives CDR1 SGHDN, CDR2 FVKESK. The junction had 3 bases not matched to a gene; V was cut back by 4 bases and J by 0 bases. In nucleotides, the CDR3 is TGTGCCAGCAGCCGCGACAGGGGTAGCACAGATACGCAGTATTTT. The encoded protein is CASSRDRGSTDTQYF. Based on the CDR3 plus reference TRBV14 and TRBJ2-3, the full variable domain is EAGVTQFPSHSVIEKGQTVTLRCDPISGHDNLYWYRRVMGKEIKFLLHFVKESKQDESGMPNNRFLAERTGGTYSTLKVQPAELEDSGVYFCASSRDRGSTDTQYFGPGTRLTVL.

Only a few counts were recorded for this clonotype. V gene TRBV18 combines with J gene TRBJ2-5; 8 bases match TRBD2. V trimming: 0 bases; J trimming: 5 bases; junction bases outside the gene matches: 8. This CDR3 contains 16 residues. Per germline, CDR1 KGHSH and CDR2 LQKENI. The DNA of the CDR3 is TGTGCCAGCTCACCACCCAGGGAGCGGGGGCTGGAGACCCAGTACTTC. Translated, it gives CASSPPRERGLETQYF.

This chain links TRBV27 with TRBJ2-5; no reliable D call. The CDR3 has 15 amino acids. CDR1 is MNHEY and CDR2 is SMNVEV in the germline V gene (reference sequence). V was shortened by 7 bases and J by 3 bases, with 18 bases between the two germline ends. CDR3: CASTTFPGGEETQYF. The DNA for the CDR3 is TGTGCCAGCACAACCTTCCCCGGCGGTGAAGAGACCCAGTACTTC.

V and J are TRBV20-1 and TRBJ1-5; D not resolved. This CDR3 has 15 amino acids. The V and J ends lost 1 base and 2 bases respectively, with 12 bases between them. Germline V gene lookup returns CDR1 DFQATT and CDR2 SNEGSKA (reference sequence). The DNA for the CDR3 is TGCAGTGCTAGAGCAGAGGGATCGGGCAATCAGCCCCAGCATTTT. Protein product: CSARAEGSGNQPQHF.

This clonotype was counted only a few times. V and J are TRBV5-6 and TRBJ2-3; tentative D call: TRBD1 (6 bases). Germline-derived CDR1 and CDR2 are SGHDT and YYEEEE. There are 16 residues in the CDR3. Trimming took off 0 bases at V and 2 bases at J, with 13 bases between the two ends. The CDR3 nucleotides are TGTGCCAGCAGCTTGGTCAGGGACACGTTCACAGATACGCAGTATTTT. Translation gives CASSLVRDTFTDTQYF.

This chain joins TRBV12-5 and TRBJ2-7; 9 bases line up with TRBD1. Losses at the gene ends were 5 bases for V and 8 bases for J; bases not matched to a gene: 10. The CDR3 contains 14 residues. The V gene's germline CDR1 is LGHNT and CDR2 FRNRAP. This CDR3 reads CASGTGDRADKQYF. The DNA of the CDR3 is TGTGCTAGTGGTACCGGGGACAGGGCCGACAAGCAGTACTTC.

The sample holds many counts of this clonotype. CDR3 amino acids: CASSKRNGPHPDTQYF. The CDR3 region has the DNA TGTGCCAGCAGTAAAAGAAACGGCCCCCACCCAGATACGCAGTATTTT. V and J are TRBV7-9 and TRBJ2-3; D remains unclear. The V gene lost 6 bases and the J gene lost 4 bases, with 20 bases spanning the gap. The germline V gene encodes CDR1 SEHNR and CDR2 FQNEAQ (reference sequence). The CDR3 length is 16 residues.

This clonotype was found a few times. The chain is built from TRBV20-1 and TRBJ2-3; TRBD2 agrees at 12 bases. The CDR3 runs 14 residues. Germline V gene data show CDR1 as DFQATT and CDR2 as SNEGSKA (reference sequence). The V segment lost 7 bases and the J segment 3 bases; nucleotides outside the gene matches: 5. The CDR3 region is CSGVTSGGTDTQYF. The CDR3 DNA sequence: TGCAGTGGGGTGACTAGCGGGGGAACAGATACGCAGTATTTT.

The chain is built from TRBV20-1 and TRBJ2-1; 10 bases fit TRBD2. With 4 bases clipped from V and 7 bases from J, the junction kept 10 bases outside the gene matches. Per germline, CDR1 DFQATT and CDR2 SNEGSKA (reference sequence). The CDR3 is 15 residues long. The CDR3, as DNA: TGCAGTGCTATAAAGGATCTAGCGGGGGTTAATGAGCAGTTCTTC. Protein: CSAIKDLAGVNEQFF.

This clonotype occurred once. This chain connects TRBV15 to TRBJ2-7, with D possibly TRBD2 on 6 matching bases. Trimming shortened V by 0 bases and J by 3 bases, and 9 bases separated the two germline ends. The CDR3 is 14 residues long. Germline CDR1 is LNHNV and CDR2 is YYDKDF (reference sequence). This CDR3 is CATSREWRDYEQYF. The CDR3 DNA follows: TGTGCCACCAGCAGAGAATGGAGGGACTACGAGCAGTACTTC.

This clonotype was recorded a few times. The V call is TRBV5-1, the J call TRBJ2-5; the match to TRBD1 covers 7 bases. The CDR3 extends over 15 amino acids. CDR1 is SGHRS and CDR2 is YFSETQ in the germline V gene. V dropped 4 bases and J dropped 0; count of bases not matched to a gene: 6. The CDR3: CASSPQTGHQETQYF. In DNA form, the CDR3 reads TGCGCCAGCAGCCCCCAGACAGGGCACCAAGAGACCCAGTACTTC. Looking up the rest from reference TRBV5-1 and TRBJ2-5 gives the full variable domain: KAGVTQTPRYLIKTRGQQVTLSCSPISGHRSVSWYQQTPGQGLQFLFEYFSETQRNKGNFPGRFSGRQFSNSRSEMNVSTLELGDSALYLCASSPQTGHQETQYFGPGTRLLVL.

V is TRBV28 and J is TRBJ1-5; 8 bases line up with TRBD1. CDR1 is MDHEN, CDR2 SYDVKM, per germline. J lost 1 base, V lost 3 bases, and 2 bases had no gene match. CDR3 length: 15 amino acids. The CDR3 protein is CASSFQGASNQPQHF. In DNA, the CDR3 is TGTGCCAGCAGTTTCCAGGGGGCGAGCAATCAGCCCCAGCATTTT.

This chain links TRBV20-1 with TRBJ1-2; the D gene is possibly TRBD1 (5 bases). The CDR3 has 16 residues. Germline V gives CDR1 DFQATT, CDR2 SNEGSKA (reference sequence). Trimming left V 3 bases short and J 4 bases short, with 21 bases between. The CDR3 protein is CSASQWGIRLGYGYTF. CDR3 sequence (DNA): TGCAGTGCTAGCCAATGGGGGATTCGGCTGGGCTATGGCTACACCTTC.

This chain uses TRBV12-3 or TRBV12-4 with TRBJ1-1; no firm D call. Trimming left V 10 bases short and J 1 base short, with 13 bases between. The CDR3 runs 13 residues. The CDR3 region is CATGRTENTEAFF. In nucleotides, the CDR3 is TGTGCCACCGGCCGGACGGAGAACACTGAAGCTTTCTTT.

The chain links TRBV27 to TRBJ2-2; no firm D call. Germline V lookup: CDR1 MNHEY, CDR2 SMNVEV (reference sequence). Between the trimmed V and J ends, which lost 6 bases and 0 bases, there was a span of 11 bases. The CDR3 extends over 15 amino acids. CDR3 in DNA: TGTGCCAGCAGGGTTCTCGCCTCGAACACCGGGGAGCTGTTTTTT. Its protein product is CASRVLASNTGELFF.

V and J are TRBV29-1 and TRBJ2-5; the match to TRBD1 covers 7 bases. The germline V gene encodes CDR1 SQVTM and CDR2 ANQGSEA. CDR3 length: 12 amino acids. Germline trimming cut 7 bases from V and 1 base from J; bases unmatched to any gene: 3. In DNA, the CDR3 is TGCAGCGCCAGGACAGGCCAAGAGACCCAGTACTTC. Translation gives CSARTGQETQYF. Together with reference TRBV29-1 and TRBJ2-5, the CDR3 gives the full variable domain: SAVISQKPSRDICQRGTSLTIQCQVDSQVTMMFWYRQQPGQSLTLIATANQGSEATYESGFVIDKFPISRPNLTFSTLTVSNMSPEDSSIYLCSARTGQETQYFGPGTRLLVL.

This chain uses TRBV18 with TRBJ1-3; weak D call: TRBD1 (6 bases). The V end was cut by 3 bases, the J end by 4 bases, with 10 bases between. The CDR3 consists of 14 residues. The germline V gene encodes CDR1 KGHSH and CDR2 LQKENI. CDR3 DNA: TGTGCCAGCTCACCTTGGACAGCGGGAAACACCATATATTTT. Translation gives CASSPWTAGNTIYF.

The chain is built from TRBV6-5 and TRBJ2-3, with 7 bases lining up with TRBD2. J lost 2 bases, V lost 4 bases, and 6 bases had no gene match. This CDR3 contains 15 residues. Germline V gene sequence: CDR1 MNHEY, CDR2 SVGAGI. CDR3: CASSWGGPHTDTQYF. The CDR3 bases are TGTGCCAGCAGTTGGGGGGGACCCCACACAGATACGCAGTATTTT.

This clonotype was observed a few times. The chain links TRBV6-5 to TRBJ1-4; D remains ambiguous. CDR1 is MNHEY and CDR2 is SVGAGI in the germline V gene. The CDR3 totals 14 residues. V gave up 4 bases and J gave up 8 bases, with 14 bases separating them. The CDR3 is CASSSTPAGEKLFF. CDR3 DNA sequence: TGTGCCAGCAGTTCGACACCAGCGGGGGAAAAACTGTTTTTT.